Presented here are 18 T cell receptor beta chains from one specimen sequenced in a study of blood T cell repertoires in COVID-19 (dated by TCRdb to about 2020). Library prep was done by the immunoSEQ multiplex PCR assay. TCRdb holds this immuneACCESS table with in-frame rearrangements only. Some clones are missing; in checked studies, unresolved V genes explain under half, and the rest has no known cause. The sample table lists about 61,000 clones, more than 70% of them with a count of one. About 6.3% of the sample rests with the top ten. The sequencing input was peripheral blood. These receptors all come from a man aged 55 to 69 with acute or convalescent COVID-19.

The chain has TRBV27 and TRBJ1-1; D perhaps matches TRBD1 (6 bases). Germline CDR1 and CDR2: MNHEY and SMNVEV (reference sequence). Trimming shortened V by 5 bases and J by 2 bases, and 15 bases separated the two germline ends. The CDR3 length is 15 residues. The CDR3 protein is CASSLRTDSNTEAFF. CDR3 coding DNA: TGTGCCAGCAGTCTACGAACGGACAGTAACACTGAAGCTTTCTTT.

This chain links TRBV10-3 with TRBJ1-2; TRBD1 might be the D (6 bases). Between the trimmed V and J ends, which lost 6 bases and 4 bases, there was a span of 12 bases. In germline, CDR1 is ENHRY, CDR2 SYGVKD. CDR3 size: 13 residues. CDR3 in amino acids: CAIRSGVGYGYTF. CDR3 bases: TGTGCCATCAGGTCAGGGGTCGGCTATGGCTACACCTTC.

The gene calls are TRBV7-3 and TRBJ2-7, with D maybe TRBD1 (6 bases). Trimming removed 0 bases at V and 3 bases at J, with 6 bases between. CDR1 and CDR2 from the germline V gene are SGHTA and FQGTGA. This CDR3 spans 13 amino acids. DNA for the CDR3: TGTGCCAGCAGCTTAACAGGGGGCTACGAGCAGTACTTC. Amino acids: CASSLTGGYEQYF.

The chain uses TRBV19 and TRBJ1-5; 8 nucleotides align to TRBD1. The CDR3 is 15 amino acids. CDR1 LNHDA and CDR2 SQIVND come from the germline V gene (reference sequence). With V trimmed by 7 bases and J by 4 bases, 9 bases remained unmatched. CDR3 region: CASTDGQGHNQPQHF. Written as DNA, the CDR3 is TGTGCCAGTACCGACGGACAGGGACATAATCAGCCCCAGCATTTT.

The rearrangement joins TRBV19 to TRBJ1-4, with TRBD1 matching 9 bases. From germline, CDR1 is LNHDA and CDR2 SQIVND (reference sequence). This CDR3 contains 15 residues. With V trimmed by 5 bases and J by 8 bases, 9 bases remained unmatched. The CDR3 region is CASSPRDRVNEKLFF. The CDR3 bases are TGTGCCAGTAGTCCCCGGGACAGGGTCAACGAAAAACTGTTTTTT.

The chain carries TRBV7-3 and TRBJ1-1; the match to TRBD1 covers 9 bases. Germline loops: CDR1 SGHTA, CDR2 FQGTGA. There are 14 residues in the CDR3. V was clipped by 5 bases and J by 4 bases; unmatched bases: 5. The CDR3 region is CASSPGTGSTEAFF. The CDR3 DNA is TGTGCCAGCAGCCCCGGGACAGGGAGCACTGAAGCTTTCTTT.

This chain links TRBV18 with TRBJ2-7, with 9 bases fitting TRBD1. The ends lost 6 bases at V and 4 bases at J; junction bases unmatched: 10. Germline V gives CDR1 KGHSH, CDR2 LQKENI. This CDR3 is built from 15 residues. The CDR3 DNA follows: TGTGCCAGCTCGTCTCCCGGGACAGGGAGGTACGAGCAGTACTTC. This encodes CASSSPGTGRYEQYF.

This clone has only one observation. CDR3 DNA sequence: TGTGCCAGCAGTGAAGCGCAGGGGTTTTCACCCCTCCACTTT. Translation gives CASSEAQGFSPLHF. The rearrangement joins TRBV2 to TRBJ1-6; weak D call: TRBD1 (6 bases). V lost 0 bases, J lost 9 bases, and 9 bases lay in between. The CDR3 contains 14 residues. CDR1 SNHLY and CDR2 FYNNEI come from the germline V gene.

This rearrangement joins TRBV12-3 or TRBV12-4 to TRBJ1-1; D gene ambiguous. Trimming took 3 bases from V and 1 from J, leaving 6 bases between them. The CDR3 length is 13 residues. CDR3 coding DNA: TGTGCCAGCAGTTTCGGGGAGAACACTGAAGCTTTCTTT. This translates into CASSFGENTEAFF.

This chain uses TRBV30 with TRBJ1-2; 8 nucleotides match TRBD1. The CDR3 is 14 residues long. V shed 2 bases, J shed 8 bases, and the junction held 10 bases outside the gene matches. The germline V gene encodes CDR1 GTSNPN and CDR2 SVGIG (reference sequence). The CDR3 sequence: CAWSLPGGAEGYTF. Here the CDR3 DNA reads TGTGCCTGGAGTCTCCCAGGGGGCGCAGAGGGCTACACCTTC.

This clone was recorded a few times. The chain recombines TRBV29-1 with TRBJ1-2, with TRBD1 matching over 8 bases. Losses at the gene ends were 0 bases for V and 7 bases for J; bases not matched to a gene: 7. CDR3 size: 14 residues. Looked up from germline, CDR1 is SQVTM and CDR2 is ANQGSEA. The CDR3 is CSVEDRQGIGGYTF. The CDR3 nucleotides are TGCAGCGTTGAAGATCGACAGGGGATAGGTGGCTACACCTTC.

The chain is built from TRBV19 and TRBJ1-1, with TRBD1 matching 10 bases. CDR1 LNHDA and CDR2 SQIVND come from the germline V gene (reference sequence). With 3 bases clipped from V and 4 bases from J, the junction kept 5 bases outside the gene matches. The CDR3 extends over 15 amino acids. The CDR3 bases are TGTGCCAGTAGTATGGATAGGACAGGGGGCACTGAAGCTTTCTTT. It codes for CASSMDRTGGTEAFF.

In this sample, this clone turned up a few times. The chain links TRBV5-4 to TRBJ1-1; unclear D gene. The CDR3 sequence is 14 residues long. In germline, CDR1 is SGHNT, CDR2 YYREEE (reference sequence). Trimming left V 1 base short and J 5 bases short, with 12 bases between. The chain's CDR3 is CASSLPSARTEAFF. The CDR3 bases are TGTGCCAGCAGCTTGCCTTCGGCCAGGACTGAAGCTTTCTTT.

The chain recombines TRBV7-9 with TRBJ1-2; 7 bases match TRBD1. The trim removed 4 bases at V and 4 bases at J, leaving 12 bases unmatched. This CDR3 is 16 amino acids long. Germline lookup yields CDR1 SEHNR and CDR2 FQNEAQ (reference sequence). CDR3 nucleotide sequence: TGTGCCAGCAGCTCTTACAGGGGCGCCACCTTCTATGGCTACACCTTC. Encoded protein: CASSSYRGATFYGYTF.

This clone was counted only a few times. V gene TRBV7-8 combines with J gene TRBJ2-7, with 13 bases fitting TRBD2. The CDR3 extends over 15 amino acids. J lost 2 bases, V lost 3 bases, and 1 base had no gene match. CDR1 is SGHVS, CDR2 FQNEAQ, per germline. CDR3 coding DNA: TGTGCCAGCAGCTTGGGACTAGCGGGGACCTACGAGCAGTACTTC. Its translation is CASSLGLAGTYEQYF.

The V and J genes are TRBV9 and TRBJ1-4; TRBD1 aligns across 7 bases. V was clipped by 4 bases and J by 0 bases; unmatched bases: 6. The CDR3 contains 16 residues. The V gene's germline CDR1 is SGDLS and CDR2 YYNGEE. DNA of the CDR3: TGTGCCAGCAGCCCATGGGACAGCTCAACTAATGAAAAACTGTTTTTT. Translated: CASSPWDSSTNEKLFF. The full variable domain, with the rest looked up from reference TRBV9 and TRBJ1-4, is DSGVTQTPKHLITATGQRVTLRCSPRSGDLSVYWYQQSLDQGLQFLIQYYNGEERAKGNILERFSAQQFPDLHSELNLSSLELGDSALYFCASSPWDSSTNEKLFFGSGTQLSVL.

The chain employs TRBV12-3 or TRBV12-4 and TRBJ1-5; TRBD1 matches 10 bases. The CDR3 has 13 residues. V lost 6 bases to trimming and J lost 6 bases; unmatched junction nucleotides: 2. CDR3 nucleotides: TGTGCCAGCAGACGGACAGGGGGTCAGCCCCAGCATTTT. Protein: CASRRTGGQPQHF.

V usage is TRBV28 and J usage is TRBJ2-2; D is possibly TRBD2 (5 bases). The germline V gene has CDR1 MDHEN and CDR2 SYDVKM. The CDR3 totals 14 residues. V was pared by 7 bases and J by 4 bases, with 13 bases between. As DNA, the CDR3 is TGTGCCAGCATGGCAGAGGGCGTCACCGGGGAGCTGTTTTTT. It codes for CASMAEGVTGELFF.